The rows below give T cell receptor beta chains drawn from one sample of a study of T cell responses to AZD1222 COVID-19 vaccine. Some clones are missing from TCRdb's copy, which holds only in-frame ones; the method was immunoSEQ multiplex PCR. This sample carries more than 110,000 clones, 91% of them seen once, and the ten largest clones take around 2.8%. This material consisted of peripheral blood, taken on day 0 of AZD1222 vaccination. The receptors stem from an adult in good health. Both conserved end residues are part of each CDR3. A D gene is named only where the DNA matches it firmly. The listing skips clone size in some rows; elsewhere it reads once, few, many or a size class.

clone_size	v_call	d_call	j_call	cdr3_nt	cdr3_aa
-	TRBV6-5	-	TRBJ2-1	TGTGCCAGCAGTTATGGGGTTCAGGGTGAGCAGTTCTTC	CASSYGVQGEQFF
-	TRBV6-4	TRBD1	TRBJ2-2	TGTGCCAGCAGTGTCGGGACAGGGGCCGGGGAGCTGTTTTTT	CASSVGTGAGELFF
once	TRBV27	-	TRBJ2-7	TGTGCCAGCAGTTTATCAGCCCCCGGAGGGTGGGGAGACGAGCAGTACTTC	CASSLSAPGGWGDEQYF
-	TRBV11-3	-	TRBJ2-7	TGTGCCAGCAGCTTGAGAGTACCAAGCTCCTACGAGCAGTACTTC	CASSLRVPSSYEQYF
-	TRBV19	-	TRBJ2-3	TGTGCCAGTAGTCGGGGCCACACAGATACGCAGTATTTT	CASSRGHTDTQYF
-	TRBV9	TRBD2	TRBJ2-1	TGTGCCAGCAGCGGCCGCGGGGGAAGCTCCTACAATGAGCAGTTCTTC	CASSGRGGSSYNEQFF
-	TRBV4-1	-	TRBJ1-1	TGCGCCAGCAGCCAAGCCGGGGTAACGGGCACTGAAGCTTTCTTT	CASSQAGVTGTEAFF
-	TRBV28	-	TRBJ1-6	TGTGCCAGCAGTTTTCGGGGGGCGTTAAGCTCACCCCTCCACTTT	CASSFRGALSSPLHF
-	TRBV15	-	TRBJ1-4	TGTGCCACCAGCAGCCGACAGGCCAGAGAAAAACTGTTTTTT	CATSSRQAREKLFF
few	TRBV4-2	TRBD2	TRBJ2-7	TGTGCCAGCAGCCAGCGGACTAGCGGGAGTTTCGGCTACGAGCAGTACTTC	CASSQRTSGSFGYEQYF
-	TRBV13	-	TRBJ1-5	TGTGCCAGCAGCTTATGGGGGAACAATCAGCCCCAGCATTTT	CASSLWGNNQPQHF
few	TRBV27	TRBD1	TRBJ1-1	TGTGCCAGCAGTTTAGACAGGGTTTTCCCTGAAGCTTTCTTT	CASSLDRVFPEAFF
-	TRBV7-9	TRBD1	TRBJ1-6	TGTGCCAGCAGCTTAGGGGGACAGGGGAATTCACCCCTCCACTTT	CASSLGGQGNSPLHF
-	TRBV4-2	TRBD2	TRBJ2-3	TGTGCCAGCAGCCAAGACGGGACTAGCGGGAGCGATACGCAGTATTTT	CASSQDGTSGSDTQYF
-	TRBV4-2	-	TRBJ2-1	TGTGCCAGCAGCCAAGGCGATTGGATAAATGAGCAGTTCTTC	CASSQGDWINEQFF
-	TRBV29-1	-	TRBJ2-3	TGCAGCGTTGGGGTCACAGATACGCAGTATTTT	CSVGVTDTQYF
-	TRBV30	-	TRBJ2-7	TGTGCCTGGAGTGTACGCCGGAACTACGAGCAGTACTTC	CAWSVRRNYEQYF
once	TRBV19	-	TRBJ2-2	TGTGCCAGTAGTATTGGGCTTGCGGGAACCGGGGAGCTGTTTTTT	CASSIGLAGTGELFF